These T cell receptor beta chains were read from a single sample in a study of sequential checkpoint blockade in melanoma. Profiled with immunoSEQ multiplex PCR; TCRdb holds only in-frame clones, not every one. Of fewer than 5,500 clones in the sample, 23% were seen once. The sequences come from tumor tissue (inferred from file names), collected from a patient given nivolumab and ipilimumab in sequence. These receptors came from a human donor with melanoma. Both conserved end residues are part of each CDR3. D genes are given only for firm matches. Not all rows give a size; the values are once, few, many and, for expanded clones, a class.

d_gene	abundance	v_gene	j_gene	CDR3aa	CDR3nt
-	few	TRBV6-8	TRBJ1-5	CASSLAGREQPQHF	TGTGCCAGCAGTTTAGCGGGCAGGGAGCAGCCCCAGCATTTT
-	many	TRBV11-3	TRBJ2-5	CASSLVRGRGETQYF	TGTGCCAGCAGCTTAGTCAGGGGTCGGGGAGAGACCCAGTACTTC
-	-	TRBV28	TRBJ1-2	CASRGQGIYGYTF	TGTGCCAGCAGGGGGCAGGGAATCTATGGCTACACCTTC
TRBD1	many	TRBV11-3	TRBJ2-2	CASTQGGQGDAGELFF	TGTGCCAGCACCCAGGGGGGACAGGGGGACGCCGGGGAGCTGTTTTTT
-	medium-sized	TRBV11-3	TRBJ2-1	CASSLLGGGPYNEQFF	TGTGCCAGCAGCTTATTAGGGGGAGGACCCTACAATGAGCAGTTCTTC
-	few	TRBV28	TRBJ1-1	CASSFGGQAEAFF	TGTGCCAGCAGTTTCGGCGGGCAGGCCGAAGCTTTCTTT
-	-	TRBV19	TRBJ1-2	CASSTGLPYGYTF	TGTGCCAGTAGCACCGGGCTCCCCTATGGCTACACCTTC
-	-	TRBV9	TRBJ1-3	CASSVATSSGNTIYF	TGTGCCAGCAGCGTAGCTACGAGCTCTGGAAACACCATATATTTT
-	many	TRBV11-3	TRBJ2-2	CASSLAELTGELFF	TGTGCCAGCAGCTTGGCCGAGTTGACCGGGGAGCTGTTTTTT
TRBD1	many	TRBV9	TRBJ2-1	CASSKQGLSSYNEQFF	TGTGCCAGCAGCAAACAGGGGTTGAGCTCCTACAATGAGCAGTTCTTC
-	-	TRBV28	TRBJ1-2	CASSPPRTGTRLYGYTF	TGTGCCAGCAGTCCCCCACGCACAGGCACCCGCCTCTATGGCTACACCTTC
-	-	TRBV19	TRBJ2-6	CASSPKRVAAAAGANVLTF	TGTGCCAGTAGTCCTAAGAGGGTTGCCGCCGCTGCTGGGGCCAACGTCCTGACTTTC
TRBD2	-	TRBV29-1	TRBJ2-1	CSVEPRTSGGTYEQFF	TGCAGCGTTGAACCCAGGACTAGCGGGGGGACGTATGAGCAGTTCTTC
TRBD1	few	TRBV10-2	TRBJ1-1	CASSESGDRGVEAFF	TGCGCCAGCAGTGAGTCGGGGGACAGGGGAGTTGAAGCTTTCTTT
-	-	TRBV29-1	TRBJ2-1	CSVQGGGNEQFF	TGCAGCGTTCAAGGGGGGGGCAATGAGCAGTTCTTC
-	-	TRBV19	TRBJ1-5	CASSIRFDQPQHF	TGTGCCAGTAGTATCCGGTTCGATCAGCCCCAGCATTTT
-	-	TRBV11-3	TRBJ1-1	CASSLQTVMNTEAFF	TGTGCCAGCAGCTTACAGACAGTTATGAACACTGAAGCTTTCTTT
TRBD2	few	TRBV11-3	TRBJ2-2	CASSFLAGDTGELFF	TGTGCCAGCAGCTTCCTAGCGGGAGATACCGGGGAGCTGTTTTTT
-	-	TRBV30	TRBJ1-1	CAWRFFGGIEAFF	TGTGCCTGGAGGTTCTTCGGGGGAATTGAAGCTTTCTTT
-	few	TRBV28	TRBJ1-1	CASILVLNTEAFF	TGTGCCAGCATCTTGGTTTTGAACACTGAAGCTTTCTTT
TRBD2	few	TRBV30	TRBJ2-4	CAWRLAGERSKNIQYF	TGTGCCTGGAGGCTAGCGGGAGAGAGATCCAAAAACATTCAGTACTTC
TRBD2	many	TRBV11-3	TRBJ2-2	CASSPGGGANTGELFF	TGTGCCAGCAGCCCTGGCGGGGGGGCGAACACCGGGGAGCTGTTTTTT
-	once	TRBV25-1	TRBJ2-7	CASSESNSVEQYF	TGTGCCAGCAGTGAATCGAATAGCGTGGAGCAGTACTTC
-	-	TRBV29-1	TRBJ2-2	CSAYAPTGELFF	TGCAGTGCCTACGCGCCCACCGGGGAGCTGTTTTTT
TRBD2	-	TRBV14	TRBJ2-3	CASSPDLAGWMDTQYF	TGTGCCAGCAGCCCCGACCTAGCGGGATGGATGGATACGCAGTATTTT
-	-	TRBV19	TRBJ2-4	CASSMGSKNIQYF	TGTGCCAGTAGTATGGGGTCCAAAAACATTCAGTACTTC
TRBD1	-	TRBV6-8	TRBJ1-1	CASSSLQGARTEAFF	TGTGCCAGCAGTTCCCTACAGGGGGCAAGAACTGAAGCTTTCTTT
TRBD2	few	TRBV9	TRBJ2-5	CASSVGGSGSETQYF	TGTGCCAGCAGCGTAGGTGGTAGCGGGAGTGAGACCCAGTACTTC
-	-	TRBV10-2	TRBJ1-6	CASRSTEPNSPLHF	TGCGCCAGCAGATCGACGGAGCCGAATTCACCCCTCCACTTT
-	many	TRBV11-3	TRBJ2-5	CASSLTGRGKTQYF	TGTGCCAGCAGCTTAACCGGGAGAGGGAAGACCCAGTACTTC
TRBD2	few	TRBV6-8	TRBJ2-1	CASQERGGTYNEQFF	TGTGCCAGCCAGGAGCGGGGAGGGACCTACAATGAGCAGTTCTTC